The TCR beta chain under discussion was sequenced for a study of cytomegalovirus exposure and HLA in healthy donors (dated by TCRdb to the late 2010s). The study in broad terms: In an earlier analysis of 587 of the donors, 276 Gb of sequence data and about 110 million unique TCR beta sequences from 150 million to 200 million T cells were reported. The study used immunosequencing to profile the T cell repertoires of approximately 650 subjects and linked those repertoires to cytomegalovirus serostatus. Around 330 gigabases of sequencing data and approximately 91 million unique TCR sequences made up an early release that covered some 640 HLA-typed donors. The number of typed donors differed by locus: about 629-640 for A, B, C, DRB1 and DQB1; some 540 for DQA1; 606 for DPA1; and about 470 for DPB1. Among the roughly 400 genotyped donors, around 79% belonged to the genetic ancestry cluster associated with self-reported Caucasian donors. On average, roughly 250,000 unique TCR beta nucleotide sequences were sequenced per donor among some 430 genotyped donors of the cohort, with roughly 18% of those sequences being non-productive. An earlier analysis of approximately 580 of the donors used high-throughput TCR beta sequencing to judge whether each TCR beta V gene segment behaved as functional or pseudogenic. The study aimed to test whether cataloging public T cell receptors could reveal signatures of past pathogen exposure. All discovery cohort repertoires had been generated using a single sequencing platform. Both class I and class II loci were covered by HLA typing, at four-digit resolution. Donor age, sex, ethnicity and CMV serostatus were compiled together with the repertoire data. To predict cytomegalovirus infection status, the study brought together high-throughput TCR immunosequencing, statistical association of individual TCRs with disease status, and machine learning. To study patterns of TCR occurrence, a later analysis re-analyzed previously published TCR beta repertoires from 550 to 800 donors and added high-resolution HLA genotyping. Along with the roughly 710-subject first cohort, a separate validation cohort of approximately 110 different subjects was used. Roughly 5 DR-DQ haplotypes were handled as single units for association and clustering, since linkage in the cohort was strong. Genome-wide SNP genotypes for about 65% of the 666 donors were used in a later genetic analysis, which treated that subset as a discovery cohort. The later analysis used no new phenotypic data to find candidate immune exposures, relying instead on TCR beta sequences and their occurrence across donors. Points the paper makes about the study in general: The 87-base-pair reads could not distinguish some IMGT-functional V segments, including TRBV6-2 and TRBV6-3, so those segments were excluded. Correlated functional status among segregating V segments might reflect linkage disequilibrium, but an unknown experimental factor could not be ruled out. A later analysis reported that several top co-occurrence clusters appeared linked to parvovirus B19, influenza, CMV and Epstein-Barr virus. Specific HLA alleles were associated with roughly 16,000 TCR beta sequences at a false discovery rate of 0.05 in a later analysis. In a later genetic analysis, fewer N-insertions in productive TCRs were reported among donors in an Asian-associated ancestry cluster than the roughly 700-donor mean. In this cohort, only TCR beta chains were sequenced, and detectable features were limited by the absence of alpha or paired-chain data. Assigning TCR associations to individual alleles was difficult when HLA alleles, especially DR and DQ, strongly co-occurred. In both the original and validation cohorts, the classifier was reported to diagnose cytomegalovirus status with high specificity and sensitivity. A further reported finding was that TCR beta sequences accurately predicted the HLA-A and HLA-B alleles for most subjects in the first cohort. In an earlier analysis of 500 to 650 of the donors, most TCR beta V segments appeared in productive rearrangements about 87% or about 30% of the time, broadly matching IMGT annotations. V-gene and J-gene trimming of TCR beta chains was associated with a missense DCLRE1C variant in a later genetic analysis, and the association was replicated in an independent cohort. A few of the identified cytomegalovirus-associated TCR beta chains were confirmed in vitro to be specific for cytomegalovirus antigens. The authors suggested that the approach could potentially be generalized to other disease states and immunological phenotypes. In the study, approximately 160 TCR beta chains were listed as associated with cytomegalovirus. A later analysis found that most CMV-associated TCR beta chains appeared HLA-restricted, with HLA associations seemingly driven largely by CMV exposure. Most TCR sequences were observed very rarely across donors, whereas some public TCRs were present in many individuals. The earlier analysis of approximately 590 of the donors excluded over 15 rarely observed V segments, including chromosome 9 orphons, because counts were too low. According to a later analysis, TCR association rates differed among HLA loci, with DRB1 alleles showing the most associated TCRs and HLA-C alleles showing the fewest. In a later analysis, HLA-associated TCR beta chains were found to be more clonally expanded and to have lower generation probabilities than equally common non-associated chains. CMV serostatus was the only immune exposure information available for the cohort. Because HLA typing was missing for some donors at each locus, association tests included only the typed subset. A group of highly shared sequence variants was considered likely to be a technical artifact of the sequencing pipeline. The presence/absence analyses assumed that sequencing depth was roughly uniform across donors, and that assumption may not be true.

Library prep was done by the immunoSEQ multiplex PCR assay. For the multiplex PCR, a mixture combining 60 forward primers for TCR Vbeta segments and 13 reverse primers for TCR Jbeta segments was used. The CDR3 region of rearranged TCR beta genes was amplified from genomic DNA with a multiplex PCR assay. The Illumina HiSeq System was used to sequence the amplified TCR beta libraries as 87-base-pair reads. The paper's processing steps were these. In a later analysis, tens of millions of unique TCR beta chains were counted across the approximately 640 repertoires, and some 10 million of these chains were shared by at least two donors. Raw reads were error-corrected and collapsed into unique sequences with a nearest-neighbor algorithm that merged closely related sequences to remove PCR and sequencing errors. CDR3 sequences were aligned to IMGT reference sequences to assign V, D and J gene segments. For a sequence to be retained, a match of at least six nucleotides to both a V gene segment and a J gene segment was required. Rearrangements were called productive when the CDR3 lacked stop codons and stayed in frame with V and J; all others were non-productive. Following IMGT convention, CDR3 was defined as the stretch from the second conserved V-encoded cysteine to the conserved J-encoded phenylalanine. The earlier analysis of more than 450 of the donors excluded sequences that lacked an unambiguous match to a single V gene segment. An earlier analysis of several hundred of the donors called V segments functional above 56.7% productive rearrangements and segregating when the between-donor standard deviation exceeded 5%. To diagnose cytomegalovirus status from the catalog of TCR beta chain sequences, a statistical classification framework was built. A later analysis assigned V and J genes by comparing TCR nucleotide sequences with IMGT/GENE-DB human TR gene sequences. The TCRdist pipeline was used in a later analysis to assign CDR3 sequences and most-parsimonious VDJ recombination scenarios. In a later analysis, every TCR beta chain was defined by the combination of its CDR3 amino acid sequence and its V-gene family, and reads without a unique V-gene family were dropped. To address suspected cross-contamination and a sequencing artifact, a later analysis removed 592 highly shared, low-generation-probability nucleotide sequences. In a later analysis, a clonal expansion index for each public chain was calculated from normalized within-repertoire ranks of inferred template counts. In a later analysis, generation probabilities were computed using a VDJ recombination model fitted to out-of-frame rearrangements, and the results were checked against IGoR. In a later analysis, hypergeometric tests were used to score TCR-TCR, TCR-HLA and TCR-CMV co-occurrence, with a repertoire-size bias correction applied to TCR pairs. In a later analysis, false discovery rates were estimated by permuting HLA or CMV assignments 20 times. A later analysis grouped co-occurring TCRs with DBSCAN, adding TCRdist sequence similarity when clustering within HLA-allele-positive subsets. For co-occurrence clustering, repertoires with fewer than 30,000 or more than 120,000 public chains were excluded, along with roughly 5 repertoires with anomalous nucleotide sharing. TCRdb provides this immuneACCESS table in a form limited to in-frame rearrangements. Some clones are lacking; in checked studies, under half of them reflect an unresolved V gene, and why the rest are absent is not known. That table gives V, J and clone size, and the DNA gave D and trimming. The table held for this sample gives about 67,000 clones. The top ten clonotypes cover approximately 1.6% of the sample.

From cysteine to phenylalanine, the CDR3 is 14 amino acids long. The read is trimmed to its CDR3 DNA, 42 bases read in frame from base 1. The junction shows trimming of 5 bases on V and 9 bases on J, and the gene matches do not reach 5 bases of it. As encoded in the germline V gene, CDR1 is MRHNA while CDR2 is SNTAGT. In total, around 600 healthy bone marrow donors made up the cohort. Cohort members were all nominally healthy when sampled, although unrecorded immune exposures were likely present. The donor was CMV seronegative and was included in the group of several hundred seronegative cohort members. Every donor gave a peripheral blood sample, and the peripheral blood mononuclear cells from that sample were used for TCR beta sequencing. Genomic DNA was extracted from the blood cell samples with the Qiagen DNeasy Blood Extraction Kit. Regarding this clone: Its cognate antigen has yet to be identified.

This TCR derives from a woman aged 25 to 39 in good health and CMV-seronegative. This receptor chain uses TRBV6-4 and TRBJ1-6; TRBD1 agrees with 9 junctional bases. Specimen: PBMCs. The DNA sequence is as follows: TGTGCCAGCAGTAGGGACAGGGCTGTTTCACCCCTCCACTTT. Translated, this is CASSRDRAVSPLHF.